What follows are 22 T cell receptor beta chains derived from one specimen sequenced in a study of blood T cell repertoires in COVID-19. The repertoire was sequenced with immunoSEQ multiplex PCR; TCRdb's copy has only in-frame clones and lacks some. Of 150,000 to 180,000 clones detected, around 83% appear once; the ten largest clones hold around 28%. Sequences were obtained from peripheral blood. The receptors were sampled from a woman aged 60 to 75 with acute or convalescent COVID-19.

V and J are TRBV7-6 and TRBJ1-6, with a weak D call TRBD1 (6 bases). Germline CDR1 is SGHVS and CDR2 is FNYEAQ. Trimming shortened V by 0 bases and J by 6 bases, and 9 bases separated the two germline ends. The CDR3 is made up of 15 amino acids. CDR3 amino acids: CASSLAGQLNSPLHF. CDR3 DNA sequence: TGTGCCAGCAGCTTAGCTGGACAGCTTAATTCACCCCTCCACTTT. The complete variable domain, with remaining parts taken from reference TRBV7-6 and TRBJ1-6, reads GAGVSQSPRYKVTKRGQDVALRCDPISGHVSLYWYRQALGQGPEFLTYFNYEAQQDKSGLPNDRFSAERPEGSISTLTIQRTEQRDSAMYRCASSLAGQLNSPLHFGNGTRLTVT.

The V call is TRBV3-1 (or the pseudogene TRBV3-2), the J call TRBJ1-4, with D unresolved. Trimming removed 1 base from V and 8 bases from J, with 5 bases in between. Germline assignment: CDR1 LGHDT and CDR2 YNNKEL (reference sequence). The CDR3 is 12 residues long. The CDR3 here is CASSQAAEKLFF. The CDR3 DNA is TGTGCCAGCAGCCAAGCCGCGGAAAAACTGTTTTTT.

This sequence joins TRBV28 and TRBJ2-2; TRBD1 agrees at 8 bases. J was trimmed by 4 bases and V by 6 bases; bases with no gene match: 13. CDR1 is MDHEN, CDR2 SYDVKM, per germline. The CDR3 has 17 amino acids. In nucleotides, the CDR3 is TGTGCCAGCAGATCCCCCGGACAGGGTACGTCCACCGGGGAGCTGTTTTTT. It is translated as CASRSPGQGTSTGELFF.

This clone was found once. J is TRBJ1-2 and V is TRBV5-6; no definite D call. V dropped 5 bases and J dropped 5 bases, with 25 bases sitting between them. From germline, CDR1 is SGHDT and CDR2 YYEEEE. The CDR3 totals 17 residues. In nucleotides, the CDR3 is TGTGCCAGCAGTTCCGGCCGACGGGGTACAACTGCATATGGCTACACCTTC. It translates to CASSSGRRGTTAYGYTF.

This clone has more than one count but fewer than ten. The CDR3 sequence is CASSFGQHTEAFF. CDR3 nucleotides: TGTGCCAGCAGTTTTGGGCAGCACACTGAAGCTTTCTTT. The chain couples TRBV28 to TRBJ1-1; D is unclear. Looked up from germline, CDR1 is MDHEN and CDR2 is SYDVKM. The CDR3 has 13 amino acids. Trimming pared 3 bases from V and 3 bases from J, leaving 8 bases between.

This clone was recorded a few times. This rearrangement joins TRBV28 to TRBJ1-4; D gene uncertain. The V gene lost 2 bases and the J gene lost 5 bases, with 15 bases spanning the gap. This CDR3 is 16 amino acids long. Germline-derived CDR1 and CDR2 are MDHEN and SYDVKM. CDR3 in amino acids: CASSLLQPLSNEKLFF. The CDR3 nucleotides are TGTGCCAGCAGTTTACTACAGCCCCTCTCGAATGAAAAACTGTTTTTT.

The chain couples TRBV2 to TRBJ2-1; TRBD1 agrees at 8 bases. Trimming cost V 4 bases and J 13 bases; bases outside gene matches: 6. The CDR3 consists of 12 residues. CDR1 is SNHLY, CDR2 FYNNEI, per germline. The CDR3 is CASSAGTGLQFF. The CDR3 DNA reads as TGTGCCAGCAGTGCCGGGACAGGCCTCCAGTTCTTC.

In this sample, this clone turned up once. This sample also contains other DNA sequences that code for the same CDR3. This chain joins TRBV3-1 (or the pseudogene TRBV3-2) and TRBJ1-6; TRBD1 is a possible D gene (5 bases). The CDR3 runs to 15 residues. V was clipped by 0 bases and J by 7 bases, with 10 bases between them. Germline CDR1 LGHDT, CDR2 YNNKEL (reference sequence). This chain's CDR3 is CASSQDLGGNSPLHF. The CDR3 DNA reads as TGTGCCAGCAGCCAAGATCTGGGGGGGAATTCACCCCTCCACTTT.

In its sample, this clone was seen a few times. This chain connects TRBV6-1 to TRBJ1-3; 9 positions agree with TRBD1. CDR3 length: 16 amino acids. Germline values: CDR1 MNHNS, CDR2 SASEGT. V shed 0 bases and J 3 bases; nucleotides not matched to a gene: 3. The CDR3 DNA reads TGTGCCAGCAGTGAAGCGACAGGGGGTGTTGGAAACACCATATATTTT. Protein product: CASSEATGGVGNTIYF.

The chain employs TRBV19 and TRBJ1-1; perhaps TRBD1 as D (6 bases). Germline CDR1 is LNHDA and CDR2 is SQIVND (reference sequence). The CDR3 covers 14 residues. Trimming removed 5 bases from V and 1 base from J, with 11 bases in between. The CDR3 protein is CASSLAQGNTEAFF. CDR3 in DNA: TGTGCCAGTAGTTTGGCACAGGGGAACACTGAAGCTTTCTTT.

The CDR3 here is CASSLGTSSHEQYV. The CDR3 DNA follows: TGTGCCAGCAGTTTAGGGACTAGCTCTCACGAGCAGTACGTC. The gene calls are TRBV28 and TRBJ2-7, with 9 positions matching TRBD2. The V gene's germline CDR1 is MDHEN and CDR2 SYDVKM. This CDR3 has 14 amino acids. The trim removed 2 bases at V and 5 bases at J, leaving 4 bases unmatched.

This rearrangement joins TRBV4-1 to TRBJ1-6; D is perhaps TRBD1 (6 bases). This CDR3 contains 16 residues. Germline-derived CDR1 and CDR2 are MGHRA and YSYEKL. Trimming stripped 0 bases from V and 4 bases from J, with 10 bases between. As DNA, the CDR3 is TGCGCCAGCAGCCAAGAGGACAGCCGATATAATTCACCCCTCCACTTT. The encoded protein is CASSQEDSRYNSPLHF.

This sequence joins TRBV6-6 and TRBJ1-5; a weak D match, TRBD1 (5 bases). The V end was cut by 5 bases, the J end by 5 bases, with 16 bases between. The germline V gene has CDR1 MNHNY and CDR2 SVGAGI (reference sequence). The CDR3 has 15 amino acids. The CDR3 nucleotides read TGTGCCAGCAGTCCCCATGGGGGGAGGGATCAGCCCCAGCATTTT. This translates into CASSPHGGRDQPQHF.

The chain employs TRBV5-4 and TRBJ2-3; 13 bases align to TRBD2. Germline lookup yields CDR1 SGHNT and CDR2 YYREEE (reference sequence). Trimming cost V 1 base and J 2 bases; bases outside gene matches: 4. There are 17 residues in the CDR3. The CDR3 nucleotides are TGTGCCAGCAGCTTGACTAGCGGGGGGGCAAACACAGATACGCAGTATTTT. Its protein is CASSLTSGGANTDTQYF.

V gene TRBV2 combines with J gene TRBJ2-1; D might be TRBD1 (6 bases). Germline assignment: CDR1 SNHLY and CDR2 FYNNEI. V lost 6 bases to trimming and J lost 6 bases, with 6 bases between them. The CDR3 is made up of 11 amino acids. For the CDR3, the DNA is TGTGCCAGCAGGGGGGCCAATGAGCAGTTCTTC. Amino acids: CASRGANEQFF.

The rearrangement joins TRBV5-1 to TRBJ2-5; TRBD1 aligns across 12 bases. The junction had 9 bases not matched to a gene; V was cut back by 4 bases and J by 5 bases. The CDR3 is 16 residues long. Germline V gene lookup returns CDR1 SGHRS and CDR2 YFSETQ. CDR3: CASSPRDRGRRETQYF. The CDR3 coding sequence is TGCGCCAGCAGCCCCCGGGACAGGGGGCGCCGGGAGACCCAGTACTTC.

The chain combines TRBV2 with TRBJ1-5, with 9 bases that match TRBD1. This CDR3 comprises 13 residues. CDR1 is SNHLY and CDR2 is FYNNEI in the germline V gene. Germline trimming cut 8 bases from V and 4 bases from J; bases unmatched to any gene: 3. In DNA, the CDR3 is TGTGCCAGCCGGGACAGGGAAAATCAGCCCCAGCATTTT. It encodes CASRDRENQPQHF. Based on the CDR3 plus reference TRBV2 and TRBJ1-5, the full variable domain is EPEVTQTPSHQVTQMGQEVILRCVPISNHLYFYWYRQILGQKVEFLVSFYNNEISEKSEIFDDQFSVERPDGSNFTLKIRSTKLEDSAMYFCASRDRENQPQHFGDGTRLSIL.

This rearrangement joins TRBV2 to TRBJ1-1, with unresolved D. Germline CDR1 and CDR2: SNHLY and FYNNEI. V dropped 7 bases and J dropped 4 bases, with 22 bases sitting between them. The CDR3 extends over 16 amino acids. This CDR3 is CASNSGSANWGTEAFF. In DNA form, the CDR3 reads TGTGCCAGCAATAGCGGGTCAGCTAATTGGGGCACTGAAGCTTTCTTT.

The chain is built from TRBV18 and TRBJ2-7; D is perhaps TRBD1 (5 bases). Germline V lookup: CDR1 KGHSH, CDR2 LQKENI. The V end was cut by 3 bases, the J end by 0 bases, with 12 bases between. This CDR3 is built from 15 residues. In DNA, the CDR3 is TGTGCCAGCTCACCCCCGGACACTTTCTCCTACGAGCAGTACTTC. Translating gives CASSPPDTFSYEQYF.

This clone has just a few counts. The chain joins TRBV29-1 to TRBJ1-4; TRBD1 matches at 9 bases. From germline, CDR1 is SQVTM and CDR2 ANQGSEA. The CDR3 length is 15 residues. V shed 5 bases, J shed 8 bases, and the junction held 12 bases outside the gene matches. CDR3 nucleotide sequence: TGCAGCGTTCGCCGTACAGGGGGCGCGAACGAAAAACTGTTTTTT. Protein product: CSVRRTGGANEKLFF.

The chain has TRBV9 and TRBJ2-5; 9 bases align to TRBD2. Per germline, CDR1 SGDLS and CDR2 YYNGEE. The J segment lost 5 bases and the V segment lost 0 bases, leaving 8 bases of the junction unmatched. This CDR3 comprises 16 residues. The CDR3 protein is CASSVAAGGSGETQYF. The CDR3, as DNA: TGTGCCAGCAGCGTAGCGGCGGGGGGGTCGGGGGAGACCCAGTACTTC.

V usage is TRBV6-1 and J usage is TRBJ1-4; D may be TRBD1 (5 bases). V was shortened by 2 bases and J by 9 bases, with 13 bases between the two germline ends. Germline CDR1 MNHNS, CDR2 SASEGT. The CDR3 loop spans 14 amino acids. CDR3 protein: CASSEQGGLKKLFF. The CDR3 coding sequence is TGTGCCAGCAGTGAACAGGGAGGGTTAAAAAAACTGTTTTTT.